The next 8 T cell receptor beta chains were all read from a single sample in a study of blood T cells in healthy people across ages. Using a J-beta primer mix together with a sample-barcoded 5' primer, a second PCR was run for roughly 6 to 12 cycles. TCRdb analysed the 5' RACE reads with MiXCR anew, one entry per CDR3 protein. The data show roughly 1.6 million distinct CDR3 sequences, roughly 32% seen once. Sequenced: blood. The receptors were gathered from a woman in her 30s in good health.

V and J are TRBV7-2 and TRBJ1-5; D is ambiguous. Germline values: CDR1 SGHTA, CDR2 FQGNSA. The CDR3 is 15 residues long. V gave up 5 bases and J gave up 4 bases, with 15 bases separating them. This CDR3 is CASSRGKGYNQPQHF. CDR3 coding DNA: TGTGCCAGCAGCCGAGGCAAGGGATATAATCAGCCCCAGCATTTT.

The chain links TRBV13 to TRBJ2-5, with 9 bases matching TRBD1. V lost 0 bases to trimming and J lost 11 bases; unmatched junction nucleotides: 10. The CDR3 is 15 amino acids. The V gene's germline CDR1 is PRHDT and CDR2 FYEKMQ (reference sequence). In nucleotides, the CDR3 is TGTGCCAGCAGCTTAGGTGGGACAGGGCTTCGGGAGCAGTACTTC. It is translated as CASSLGGTGLREQYF.

This clonotype occurred a few times. The V call is TRBV29-1, the J call TRBJ2-1, with 8 bases aligning to TRBD2. The CDR3 totals 14 residues. Per the germline V gene, CDR1 is SQVTM and CDR2 is ANQGSEA. J gave up 9 bases and V 7 bases, and 14 bases lay outside the gene matches. The CDR3, as DNA: TGCAGCGGCGAAAGAATAGCGGGATATAGTGAGCAGTTCTTC. Translation: CSGERIAGYSEQFF.

The chain carries TRBV27 and TRBJ2-5; 10 nucleotides agree with TRBD2. J was trimmed by 6 bases and V by 6 bases; bases with no gene match: 10. The germline V gene has CDR1 MNHEY and CDR2 SMNVEV (reference sequence). The CDR3 length is 15 residues. In DNA form, the CDR3 reads TGTGCCAGCAGACCCGGACTAGCGGAACGACAGACCCAGTACTTC. Amino acids: CASRPGLAERQTQYF.

This rearrangement joins TRBV6-2 or TRBV6-3 to TRBJ2-7; D not certain. This CDR3 comprises 13 residues. Germline V gene data show CDR1 as MNHEY and CDR2 as SVGEGT. Between the trimmed V and J ends, which lost 2 bases and 3 bases, there was a span of 8 bases. This CDR3 is CASSYPESYEQYF. As DNA, the CDR3 is TGTGCCAGCAGTTACCCGGAGAGCTACGAGCAGTACTTC.

The genes are TRBV5-8 and TRBJ2-3; no definite D call. The CDR3 contains 13 residues. Germline V CDR1 and CDR2: SGHTS, YDEGEE. Between the trimmed V and J ends, which lost 5 bases and 2 bases, there was a span of 9 bases. In nucleotides, the CDR3 is TGTGCCAGCAGTATCGATCCCACAGATACGCAGTATTTT. This codes for CASSIDPTDTQYF.

The chain uses TRBV12-3 or TRBV12-4 and TRBJ2-1; D not resolved. Trimming took 2 bases from V and 3 from J, leaving 11 bases between them. This CDR3 spans 15 amino acids. The CDR3 coding sequence is TGTGCCAGCAGTTTACCGTCTGCAAGCTACAATGAGCAGTTCTTC. It translates to CASSLPSASYNEQFF.

This clonotype turned up a few times. This chain uses TRBV27 with TRBJ2-4; a weak D match, TRBD2 (7 bases). The CDR3 sequence is 19 residues long. Germline V gene sequence: CDR1 MNHEY, CDR2 SMNVEV (reference sequence). Trimming left V 5 bases short and J 1 base short, with 24 bases between. CDR3 sequence: CASSPLQGWGGTAKNIQYF. The CDR3 DNA sequence: TGTGCCAGCAGTCCCTTACAGGGTTGGGGGGGTACGGCCAAAAACATTCAGTACTTC.